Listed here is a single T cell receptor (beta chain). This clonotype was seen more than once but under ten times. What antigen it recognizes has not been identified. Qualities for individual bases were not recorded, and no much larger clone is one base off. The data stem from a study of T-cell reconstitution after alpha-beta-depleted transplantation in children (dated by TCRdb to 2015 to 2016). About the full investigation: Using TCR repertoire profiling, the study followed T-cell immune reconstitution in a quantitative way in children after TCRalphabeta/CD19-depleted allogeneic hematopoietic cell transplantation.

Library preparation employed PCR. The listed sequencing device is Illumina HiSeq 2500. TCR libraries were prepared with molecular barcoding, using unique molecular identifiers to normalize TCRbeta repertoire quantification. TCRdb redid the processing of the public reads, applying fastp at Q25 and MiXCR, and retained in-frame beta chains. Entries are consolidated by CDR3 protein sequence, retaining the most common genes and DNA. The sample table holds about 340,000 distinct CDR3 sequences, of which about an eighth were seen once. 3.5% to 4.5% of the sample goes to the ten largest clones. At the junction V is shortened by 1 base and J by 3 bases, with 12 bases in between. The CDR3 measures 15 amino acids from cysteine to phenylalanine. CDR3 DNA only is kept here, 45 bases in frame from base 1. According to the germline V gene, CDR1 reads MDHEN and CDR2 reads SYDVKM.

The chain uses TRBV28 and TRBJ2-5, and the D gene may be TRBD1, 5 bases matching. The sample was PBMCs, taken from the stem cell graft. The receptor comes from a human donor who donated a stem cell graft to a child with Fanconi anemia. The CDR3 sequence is CASSLSGHDEETQYF. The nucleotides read TGTGCCAGCAGTTTATCAGGACACGACGAAGAGACCCAGTACTTC. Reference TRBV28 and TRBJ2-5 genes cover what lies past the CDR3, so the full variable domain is DVKVTQSSRYLVKRTGEKVFLECVQDMDHENMFWYRQDPGLGLRLIYFSYDVKMKEKGDIPEGYSVSREKKERFSLILESASTNQTSMYLCASSLSGHDEETQYFGPGTRLLVL.